The 16 T cell receptor beta chains below were found in one sample sequenced in a study of blood T cells in healthy people across ages. The use of a sample-barcoded 5' primer and a J-beta primer mix characterized a second PCR of about 7 to 12 cycles. TCRdb passed the 5' RACE reads through MiXCR, listing each CDR3 protein once. This table has about 680,000 distinct CDR3 sequences, roughly 50% appearing once. The specimen was blood. These TCRs come from a woman aged 55-70 years in good health.

This clonotype was seen only a few times. The rearrangement uses TRBV12-3 or TRBV12-4 and TRBJ1-6, with TRBD1 matching over 7 bases. The ends lost 4 bases at V and 5 bases at J; junction bases unmatched: 5. This CDR3 has 15 amino acids. The CDR3 nucleotides are TGTGCCAGCAGTTCGAGGGACAGAAATAATTCACCCCTCCACTTT. Its translation is CASSSRDRNNSPLHF.

A word on this clonotype: The junction departs from germline at one end; a sequencing error may be responsible. V usage is TRBV10-3 and J usage is TRBJ2-1; the match to TRBD2 covers 8 bases. Germline lookup yields CDR1 ENHRY and CDR2 SYGVKD. The CDR3 consists of 13 residues. CDR3 protein: CASSSGVTNEQFF. CDR3 DNA: TGTGCCAGCAGTAGCGGGGTCACCAATGAGCAGTTCTTC.

The V and J genes are TRBV5-1 and TRBJ2-5; the D is unclear. V lost 5 bases and J 2 bases, leaving 7 bases between the germline ends. Looked up from germline, CDR1 is SGHRS and CDR2 is YFSETQ. This CDR3 has 12 amino acids. The CDR3 sequence: CASRHIQETQYF. The CDR3 DNA is TGCGCCAGCAGGCACATACAAGAGACCCAGTACTTC.

This clonotype occurred a few times. The rearrangement joins TRBV20-1 to TRBJ2-3; D might be TRBD1 (6 bases). V was clipped by 0 bases and J by 3 bases, with 13 bases between them. Germline V CDR1 and CDR2: DFQATT, SNEGSKA (reference sequence). The CDR3 has 15 amino acids. The CDR3 DNA is TGCAGTGCTAGAGATGCAGGGGTAGGGACAGATACGCAGTATTTT. Translation gives CSARDAGVGTDTQYF.

The chain couples TRBV2 to TRBJ2-7; TRBD2 aligns across 9 bases. CDR3 length: 16 amino acids. The germline CDR1 and CDR2 sequences are SNHLY and FYNNEI. V lost 2 bases to trimming and J lost 1 base; unmatched junction nucleotides: 6. The CDR3 spells CASSEPLAGRSYEQYF. The CDR3 region has the DNA TGTGCCAGCAGTGAACCTCTAGCGGGAAGGTCCTACGAGCAGTACTTC.

The chain employs TRBV20-1 and TRBJ2-7; 13 positions agree with TRBD2. J gave up 7 bases and V 7 bases, and 13 bases lay outside the gene matches. The CDR3 length is 15 residues. Germline CDR1 DFQATT, CDR2 SNEGSKA (reference sequence). CDR3 loop: CSVTDPGLAGWEQYF. The CDR3 region has the DNA TGCAGTGTTACCGACCCGGGACTAGCGGGATGGGAGCAGTACTTC.

This clonotype came up a few times. Its ends do not fully match the called genes, so a read error is possible. The rearrangement links TRBV20-1 to TRBJ2-5; tentatively, D is TRBD1 (5 bases). The assigned J gene may be wrong: the sequence end matches TRBJ2-4 better. CDR3 length: 12 residues. The germline gives CDR1 DFQATT, CDR2 SNEGSKA (reference sequence). The CDR3 sequence is CRGYSSKNIQYF. CDR3 DNA: TGTAGGGGCTATAGCTCTAAAAACATTCAGTACTTC.

The chain carries TRBV7-8 and TRBJ2-3; possible D gene TRBD2, 5 bases. Germline CDR1 SGHVS, CDR2 FQNEAQ. V lost 2 bases, J lost 3 bases, and 6 bases lay in between. This CDR3 has 13 residues. The CDR3, as DNA: TGTGCCAGCAGCTTATGGGAGACAGATACGCAGTATTTT. The encoded protein is CASSLWETDTQYF.

The sample holds a few counts of this clonotype. This sequence joins TRBV4-3 and TRBJ1-1, with 11 nucleotides matching TRBD1. CDR3 length: 16 residues. Germline lookup yields CDR1 LGHNA and CDR2 YSLEER. The trim removed 4 bases at V and 4 bases at J, leaving 8 bases unmatched. CDR3 sequence (DNA): TGCGCCAGCAGCCGGGGACAGGGGGGGGCGAGCACTGAAGCTTTCTTT. Residues: CASSRGQGGASTEAFF.

V is TRBV10-3 and J is TRBJ2-7; D remains unclear. The germline V and J ends were trimmed by 4 bases and 3 bases, with 10 bases remaining between them. Germline V gene lookup returns CDR1 ENHRY and CDR2 SYGVKD. There are 13 residues in the CDR3. The CDR3 spells CAISGKGYYEQYF. CDR3 in DNA: TGTGCCATCAGTGGGAAGGGATACTACGAGCAGTACTTC.

A few counts support this clonotype. CDR3 protein: CAISASGGEETQYF. The CDR3 coding sequence is TGTGCCATCAGTGCCAGTGGGGGTGAGGAGACCCAGTACTTC. V usage is TRBV10-3 and J usage is TRBJ2-5; perhaps D is TRBD1 or TRBD2 (5 bases each). The CDR3 has 14 amino acids. Germline CDR1 is ENHRY and CDR2 is SYGVKD. The V and J ends lost 4 bases and 5 bases respectively, with 14 bases between them.

In its sample, this clonotype was seen a few times. The V call is TRBV7-2, the J call TRBJ2-7, with 9 bases that match TRBD2. V shed 2 bases and J 7 bases; nucleotides not matched to a gene: 9. The CDR3 is 15 amino acids. Germline V gives CDR1 SGHTA, CDR2 FQGNSA. The CDR3 bases are TGTGCCAGCAGCTTATATGCGGGAGGGCCAAAAGAGCAGTACTTC. The encoded protein is CASSLYAGGPKEQYF. The variable domain in full, completed from reference TRBV7-2 and TRBJ2-7, reads GAGVSQSPSNKVTEKGKDVELRCDPISGHTALYWYRQSLGQGLEFLIYFQGNSAPDKSGLPSDRFSAERTGGSVSTLTIQRTQQEDSAVYLCASSLYAGGPKEQYFGPGTRLTVT.

The sample holds a few counts of this clonotype. This chain connects TRBV4-3 to TRBJ1-6; D not certain. In germline, CDR1 is LGHNA, CDR2 YSLEER. Deletions cut 0 bases from V and 4 bases from J, with 13 bases between. The CDR3 is 17 residues long. The chain's CDR3 is CASSQDAAGGYNSPLHF. The CDR3 coding sequence is TGCGCCAGCAGCCAAGACGCGGCAGGCGGTTATAATTCACCCCTCCACTTT.

This clonotype was seen a handful of times. J is TRBJ2-3 and V is TRBV7-9, with no clear D. The CDR3 totals 12 residues. CDR1 is SEHNR and CDR2 is FQNEAQ in the germline V gene (reference sequence). V was clipped by 5 bases and J by 3 bases, with 6 bases between them. The CDR3 region is CASSILTDTQYF. As DNA, the CDR3 is TGTGCCAGCAGCATACTTACAGATACGCAGTATTTT.

In its sample, this clonotype was seen a few times. The J gene is TRBJ2-7, the V gene TRBV14; D remains unclear. Germline loops: CDR1 SGHDN, CDR2 FVKESK. The CDR3 contains 15 residues. The ends were cut back, 0 bases at V and 2 bases at J, with 11 bases in the middle. This chain's CDR3 is CASSQEFLGTYEQYF. DNA for the CDR3: TGTGCCAGCAGCCAAGAGTTTCTGGGGACCTACGAGCAGTACTTC. The entire variable domain, with the rest obtained from reference TRBV14 and TRBJ2-7, is as follows: EAGVTQFPSHSVIEKGQTVTLRCDPISGHDNLYWYRRVMGKEIKFLLHFVKESKQDESGMPNNRFLAERTGGTYSTLKVQPAELEDSGVYFCASSQEFLGTYEQYFGPGTRLTVT.

V gene TRBV11-2 combines with J gene TRBJ2-1, with 13 nucleotides matching TRBD2. The length of the CDR3 is 15 residues. The V and J ends lost 3 bases and 8 bases, in that order; junction bases with no gene match: 4. The germline V gene has CDR1 SGHAT and CDR2 FQNNGV. CDR3 amino acids: CASSLGLAGLDEQFF. The DNA for the CDR3 is TGTGCCAGCAGCTTGGGACTAGCGGGACTCGATGAGCAGTTCTTC. Full variable domain (rest looked up from reference TRBV11-2 and TRBJ2-1): EAGVAQSPRYKIIEKRQSVAFWCNPISGHATLYWYQQILGQGPKLLIQFQNNGVVDDSQLPKDRFSAERLKGVDSTLKIQPAKLEDSAVYLCASSLGLAGLDEQFFGPGTRLTVL.